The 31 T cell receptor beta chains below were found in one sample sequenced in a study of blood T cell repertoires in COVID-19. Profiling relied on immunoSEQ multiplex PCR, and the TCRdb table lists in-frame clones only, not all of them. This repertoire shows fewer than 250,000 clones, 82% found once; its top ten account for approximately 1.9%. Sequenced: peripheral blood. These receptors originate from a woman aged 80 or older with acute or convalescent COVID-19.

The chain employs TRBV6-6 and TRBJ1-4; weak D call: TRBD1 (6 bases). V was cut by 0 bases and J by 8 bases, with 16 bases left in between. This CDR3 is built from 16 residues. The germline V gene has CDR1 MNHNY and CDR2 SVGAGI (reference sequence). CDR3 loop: CASSYSTTGLGEKLFF. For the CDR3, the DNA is TGTGCCAGCAGTTACTCTACGACAGGTCTAGGGGAAAAACTGTTTTTT.

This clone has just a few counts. CDR3 residues: CASSLPDRGNTEAFF. The CDR3 region has the DNA TGCGCCAGCAGCTTGCCCGACAGGGGGAACACTGAAGCTTTCTTT. The chain has TRBV5-1 and TRBJ1-1, with 8 bases matching TRBD1. The CDR3 has 15 residues. The V segment lost 1 base and the J segment 1 base; nucleotides outside the gene matches: 3. Germline V gives CDR1 SGHRS, CDR2 YFSETQ. The variable domain in full, with the rest retrieved from reference TRBV5-1 and TRBJ1-1, is KAGVTQTPRYLIKTRGQQVTLSCSPISGHRSVSWYQQTPGQGLQFLFEYFSETQRNKGNFPGRFSGRQFSNSRSEMNVSTLELGDSALYLCASSLPDRGNTEAFFGQGTRLTVV.

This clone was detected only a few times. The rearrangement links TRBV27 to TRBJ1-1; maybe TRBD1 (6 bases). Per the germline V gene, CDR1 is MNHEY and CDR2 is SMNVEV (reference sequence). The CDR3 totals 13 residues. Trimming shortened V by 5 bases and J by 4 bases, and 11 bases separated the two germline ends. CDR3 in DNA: TGTGCCAGCAGTCTCTCGACAGGCACTGAAGCTTTCTTT. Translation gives CASSLSTGTEAFF.

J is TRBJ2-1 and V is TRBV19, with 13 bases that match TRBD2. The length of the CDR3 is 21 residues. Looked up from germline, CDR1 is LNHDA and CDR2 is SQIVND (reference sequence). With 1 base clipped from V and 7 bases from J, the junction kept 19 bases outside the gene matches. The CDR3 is CASSIAGGRTSGSSVWNEQFF. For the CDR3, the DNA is TGTGCCAGTAGTATAGCAGGGGGTAGGACTAGCGGGAGTTCGGTTTGGAATGAGCAGTTCTTC.

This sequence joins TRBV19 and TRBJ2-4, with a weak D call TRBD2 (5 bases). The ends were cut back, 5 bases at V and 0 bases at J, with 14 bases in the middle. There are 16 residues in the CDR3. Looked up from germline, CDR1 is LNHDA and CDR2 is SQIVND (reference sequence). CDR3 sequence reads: CASSSWSGIAKNIQYF. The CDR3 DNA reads TGTGCCAGTAGTTCCTGGTCCGGGATAGCCAAAAACATTCAGTACTTC.

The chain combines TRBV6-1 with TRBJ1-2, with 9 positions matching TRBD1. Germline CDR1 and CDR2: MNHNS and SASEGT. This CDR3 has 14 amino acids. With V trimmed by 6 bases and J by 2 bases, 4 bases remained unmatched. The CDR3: CASSRTGENYGYTF. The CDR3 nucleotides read TGTGCCAGCAGCCGGACAGGGGAGAACTATGGCTACACCTTC.

The CDR3 protein is CASSLVSGRDTDTQYF. The DNA for the CDR3 is TGTGCCAGCAGCTTAGTGAGCGGGAGGGACACAGATACGCAGTATTTT. This rearrangement joins TRBV7-8 to TRBJ2-3, with TRBD2 matching over 10 bases. J gave up 2 bases and V 1 base, and 3 bases lay outside the gene matches. Germline CDR1 reads SGHVS; CDR2 reads FQNEAQ. The CDR3 extends over 16 amino acids.

This CDR3 is CASTIGQTLYEQYF. For the CDR3, the DNA is TGTGCCAGCACTATCGGACAGACTCTCTACGAGCAGTACTTC. V gene TRBV21-1 combines with J gene TRBJ2-7; TRBD1 is the table's D call and was not checked against the DNA. TRBV21-1 is a pseudogene. The CDR3 has 14 residues.

For the CDR3, the DNA is TGTGCCAGCAGCTTAGGAGATAGGGGGCTGGAGGAAAAACTGTTTTTT. Encoded protein: CASSLGDRGLEEKLFF. V usage is TRBV7-9 and J usage is TRBJ1-4, with TRBD1 matching over 7 bases. This CDR3 is 16 amino acids long. CDR1 and CDR2 from the germline V gene are SEHNR and FQNEAQ (reference sequence). The junction had 10 bases not matched to a gene; V was cut back by 1 base and J by 8 bases.

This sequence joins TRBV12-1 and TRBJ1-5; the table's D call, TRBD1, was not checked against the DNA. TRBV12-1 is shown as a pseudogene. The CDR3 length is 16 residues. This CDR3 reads CASSYSLLKGNQPQHF. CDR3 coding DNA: TGTGCCAGCAGCTATTCGTTACTCAAGGGGAATCAGCCCCAGCATTTT.

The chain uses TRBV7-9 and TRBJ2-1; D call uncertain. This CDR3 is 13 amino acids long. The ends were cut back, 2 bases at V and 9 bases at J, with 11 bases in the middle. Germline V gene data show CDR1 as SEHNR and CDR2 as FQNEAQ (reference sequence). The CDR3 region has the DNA TGTGCCAGCAGCTTATTATTCGGGTTTGAGCAGTTCTTC. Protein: CASSLLFGFEQFF.

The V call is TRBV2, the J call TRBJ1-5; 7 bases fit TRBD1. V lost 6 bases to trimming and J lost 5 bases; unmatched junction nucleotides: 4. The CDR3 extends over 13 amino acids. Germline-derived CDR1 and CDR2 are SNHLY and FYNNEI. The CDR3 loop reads CASRPGGYQPQHF. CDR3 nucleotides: TGTGCCAGCAGGCCAGGGGGGTATCAGCCCCAGCATTTT.

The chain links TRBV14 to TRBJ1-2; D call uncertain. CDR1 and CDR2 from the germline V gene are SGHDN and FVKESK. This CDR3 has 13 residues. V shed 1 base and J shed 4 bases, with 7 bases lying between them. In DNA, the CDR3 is TGTGCCAGCAGCCAAGCTCTCGGCTATGGCTACACCTTC. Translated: CASSQALGYGYTF.

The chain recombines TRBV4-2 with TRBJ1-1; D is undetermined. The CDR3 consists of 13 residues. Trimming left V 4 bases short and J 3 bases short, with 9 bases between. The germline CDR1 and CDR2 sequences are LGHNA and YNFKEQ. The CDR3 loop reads CASSPLSDTEAFF. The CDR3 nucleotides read TGTGCCAGCAGCCCCCTGTCGGACACTGAAGCTTTCTTT.

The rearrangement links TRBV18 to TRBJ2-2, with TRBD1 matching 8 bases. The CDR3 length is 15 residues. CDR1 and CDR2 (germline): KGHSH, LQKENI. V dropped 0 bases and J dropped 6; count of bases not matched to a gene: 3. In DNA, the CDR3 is TGTGCCAGCTCACCACCTGACAGGGGTCCCGGGGAGCTGTTTTTT. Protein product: CASSPPDRGPGELFF.

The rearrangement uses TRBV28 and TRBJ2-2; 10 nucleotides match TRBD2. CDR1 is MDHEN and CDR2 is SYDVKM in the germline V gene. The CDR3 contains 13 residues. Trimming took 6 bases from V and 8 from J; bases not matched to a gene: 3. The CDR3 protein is CASRGTSVGELFF. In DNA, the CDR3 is TGTGCCAGCAGAGGGACTAGCGTGGGGGAGCTGTTTTTT.

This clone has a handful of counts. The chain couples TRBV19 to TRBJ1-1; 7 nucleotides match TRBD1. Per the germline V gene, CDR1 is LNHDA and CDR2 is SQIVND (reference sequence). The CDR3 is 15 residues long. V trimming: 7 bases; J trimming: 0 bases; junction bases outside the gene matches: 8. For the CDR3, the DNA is TGTGCCAGTAAGAGACAGGGTAACATGAACACTGAAGCTTTCTTT. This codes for CASKRQGNMNTEAFF.

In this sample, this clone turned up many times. The CDR3 sequence is CASRSSGGTQETQYF. The CDR3 region has the DNA TGTGCCAGCAGGTCTAGCGGGGGGACCCAAGAGACCCAGTACTTC. The gene calls are TRBV4-2 and TRBJ2-5; 11 bases match TRBD2. The CDR3 runs to 15 residues. Germline-derived CDR1 and CDR2 are LGHNA and YNFKEQ. Trimming took 6 bases from V and 1 from J; bases not matched to a gene: 4.

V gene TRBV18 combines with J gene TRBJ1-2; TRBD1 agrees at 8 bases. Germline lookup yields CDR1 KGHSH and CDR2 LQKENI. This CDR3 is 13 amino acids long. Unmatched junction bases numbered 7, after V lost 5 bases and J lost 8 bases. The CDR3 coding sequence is TGTGCCAGCTCATCCCAGGGGGCGGAAGGCTACACCTTC. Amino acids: CASSSQGAEGYTF.

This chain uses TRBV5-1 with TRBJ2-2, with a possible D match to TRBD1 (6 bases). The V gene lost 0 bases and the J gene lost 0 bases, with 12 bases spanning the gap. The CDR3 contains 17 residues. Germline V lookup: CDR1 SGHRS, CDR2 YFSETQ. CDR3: CASSLENRDANTGELFF. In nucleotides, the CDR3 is TGCGCCAGCAGCTTGGAGAACAGGGACGCGAACACCGGGGAGCTGTTTTTT.

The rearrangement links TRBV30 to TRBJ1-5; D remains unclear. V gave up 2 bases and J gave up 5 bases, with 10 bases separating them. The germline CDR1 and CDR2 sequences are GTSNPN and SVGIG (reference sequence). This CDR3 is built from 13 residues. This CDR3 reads CAWSTSADQPQHF. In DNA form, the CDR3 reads TGTGCCTGGAGTACATCCGCGGATCAGCCCCAGCATTTT.

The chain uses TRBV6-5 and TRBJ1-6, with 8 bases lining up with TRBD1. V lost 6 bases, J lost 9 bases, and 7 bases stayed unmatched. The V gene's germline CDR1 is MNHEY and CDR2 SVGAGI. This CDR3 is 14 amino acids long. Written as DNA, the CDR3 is TGTGCCAGCAGGATCGGGACAGGAGGTTCACCCCTCCACTTT. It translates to CASRIGTGGSPLHF.

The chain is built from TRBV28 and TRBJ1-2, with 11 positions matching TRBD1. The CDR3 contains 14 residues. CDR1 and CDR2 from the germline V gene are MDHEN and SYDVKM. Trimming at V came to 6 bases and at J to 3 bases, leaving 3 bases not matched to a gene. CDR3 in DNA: TGTGCCAGCAGGGGACAGGGGGTTCACTATGGCTACACCTTC. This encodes CASRGQGVHYGYTF.

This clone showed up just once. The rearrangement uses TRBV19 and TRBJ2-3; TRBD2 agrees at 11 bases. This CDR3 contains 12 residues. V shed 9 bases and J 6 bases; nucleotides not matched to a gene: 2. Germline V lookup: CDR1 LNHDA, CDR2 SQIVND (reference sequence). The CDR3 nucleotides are TGTGCCAGATCTAGCGGGAGGGATACGCAGTATTTT. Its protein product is CARSSGRDTQYF.

The chain's CDR3 is CASSWGTGTGNTIYF. The CDR3 DNA reads TGTGCCAGCAGTTGGGGGACAGGGACTGGAAACACCATATATTTT. The chain combines TRBV6-6 with TRBJ1-3; TRBD1 matches 9 bases. Germline assignment: CDR1 MNHNY and CDR2 SVGAGI (reference sequence). J lost 2 bases, V lost 4 bases, and 3 bases had no gene match. There are 15 residues in the CDR3.

In nucleotides, the CDR3 is TGTGCCAGCGGAAGGGGTGGAAACACCATATATTTT. This codes for CASGRGGNTIYF. This sequence joins TRBV6-5 and TRBJ1-3; perhaps TRBD1 as D (5 bases). CDR1 MNHEY and CDR2 SVGAGI come from the germline V gene. V lost 8 bases and J lost 3, with 8 bases in between. The CDR3 contains 12 residues.

The CDR3 DNA follows: TGTGCCAGCAGACCTCAGGGGGCCCTCAATCAGCCCCAGCATTTT. Its translation: CASRPQGALNQPQHF. The rearrangement joins TRBV6-5 to TRBJ1-5, with 8 nucleotides matching TRBD1. This CDR3 is 15 amino acids long. The V gene's germline CDR1 is MNHEY and CDR2 SVGAGI. V trimming: 6 bases; J trimming: 3 bases; junction bases outside the gene matches: 7.

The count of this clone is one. CDR3 bases: TGTGCCAGCAGCTCTTCTACCGGGGAGCTGTTTTTT. It is translated as CASSSSTGELFF. The J gene is TRBJ2-2, the V gene TRBV13; D is ambiguous. CDR1 and CDR2 from the germline V gene are PRHDT and FYEKMQ (reference sequence). This CDR3 is built from 12 residues. V was shortened by 4 bases and J by 5 bases, with 5 bases between the two germline ends.

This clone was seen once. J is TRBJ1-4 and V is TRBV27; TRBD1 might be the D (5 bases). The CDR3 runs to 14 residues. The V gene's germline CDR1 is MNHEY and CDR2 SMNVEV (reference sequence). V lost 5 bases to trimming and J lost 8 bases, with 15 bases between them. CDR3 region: CASSPRGVAEKLFF. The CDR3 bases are TGTGCCAGCAGTCCTCGGGGGGTTGCGGAAAAACTGTTTTTT.

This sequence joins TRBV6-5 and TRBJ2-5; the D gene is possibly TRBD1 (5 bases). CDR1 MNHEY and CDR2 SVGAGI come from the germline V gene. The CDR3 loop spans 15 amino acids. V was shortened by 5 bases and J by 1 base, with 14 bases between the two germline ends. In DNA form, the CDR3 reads TGTGCCAGCAGTCACGACTGGGGCAGCCAAGAGACCCAGTACTTC. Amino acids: CASSHDWGSQETQYF.

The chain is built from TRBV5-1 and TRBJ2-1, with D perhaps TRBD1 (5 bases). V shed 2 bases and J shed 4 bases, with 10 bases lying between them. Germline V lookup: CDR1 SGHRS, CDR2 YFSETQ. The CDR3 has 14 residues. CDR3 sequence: CASSLLTDYNEQFF. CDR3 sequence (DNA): TGCGCCAGCAGCTTACTGACAGATTACAATGAGCAGTTCTTC.